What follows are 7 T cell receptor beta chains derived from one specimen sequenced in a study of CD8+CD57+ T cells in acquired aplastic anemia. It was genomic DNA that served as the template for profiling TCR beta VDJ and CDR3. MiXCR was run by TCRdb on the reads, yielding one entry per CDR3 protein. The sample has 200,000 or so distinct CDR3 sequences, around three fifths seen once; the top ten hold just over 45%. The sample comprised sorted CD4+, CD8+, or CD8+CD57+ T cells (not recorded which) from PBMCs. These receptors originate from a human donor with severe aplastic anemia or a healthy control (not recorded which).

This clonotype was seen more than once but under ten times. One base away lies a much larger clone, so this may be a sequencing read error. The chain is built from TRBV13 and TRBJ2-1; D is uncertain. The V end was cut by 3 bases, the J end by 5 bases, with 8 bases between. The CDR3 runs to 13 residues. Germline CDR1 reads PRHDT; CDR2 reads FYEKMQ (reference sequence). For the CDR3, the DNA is TGTGCCAGCAGCTTTGAACCTGACAATGAGCAGTTCTTC. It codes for CASSFEPDNEQFF.

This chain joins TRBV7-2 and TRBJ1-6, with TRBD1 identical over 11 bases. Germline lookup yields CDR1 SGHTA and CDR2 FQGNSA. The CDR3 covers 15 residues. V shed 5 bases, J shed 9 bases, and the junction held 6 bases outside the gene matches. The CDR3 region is CASSPWTGGGSPLHF. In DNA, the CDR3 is TGTGCCAGCAGCCCCTGGACAGGGGGCGGTTCACCCCTCCACTTT.

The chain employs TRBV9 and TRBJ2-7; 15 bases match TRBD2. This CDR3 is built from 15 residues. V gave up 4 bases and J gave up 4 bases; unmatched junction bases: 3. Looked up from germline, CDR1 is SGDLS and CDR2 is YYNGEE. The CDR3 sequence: CASSPGLAGGYEQYF. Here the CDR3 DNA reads TGTGCCAGCAGCCCGGGACTAGCGGGGGGTTACGAGCAGTACTTC.

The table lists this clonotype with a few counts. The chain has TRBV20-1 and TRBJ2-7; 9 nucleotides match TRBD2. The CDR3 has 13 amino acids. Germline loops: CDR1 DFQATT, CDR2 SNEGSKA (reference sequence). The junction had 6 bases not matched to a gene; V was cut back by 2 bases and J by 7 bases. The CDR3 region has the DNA TGCAGTGCTAGATCTCTAGCGGGACTAGAGCAGTACTTC. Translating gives CSARSLAGLEQYF.

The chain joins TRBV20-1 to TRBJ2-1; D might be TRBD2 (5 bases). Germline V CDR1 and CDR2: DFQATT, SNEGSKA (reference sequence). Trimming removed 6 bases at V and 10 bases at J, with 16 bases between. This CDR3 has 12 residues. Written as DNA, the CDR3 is TGCAGTGCCTCACCGATACTAGTAGAGCAGTTCTTC. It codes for CSASPILVEQFF.

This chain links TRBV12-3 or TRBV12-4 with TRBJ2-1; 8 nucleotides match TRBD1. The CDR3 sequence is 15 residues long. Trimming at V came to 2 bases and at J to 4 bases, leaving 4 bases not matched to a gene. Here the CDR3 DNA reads TGTGCCAGCAGTTTAATCGGGACAGGATACAATGAGCAGTTCTTC. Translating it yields CASSLIGTGYNEQFF.

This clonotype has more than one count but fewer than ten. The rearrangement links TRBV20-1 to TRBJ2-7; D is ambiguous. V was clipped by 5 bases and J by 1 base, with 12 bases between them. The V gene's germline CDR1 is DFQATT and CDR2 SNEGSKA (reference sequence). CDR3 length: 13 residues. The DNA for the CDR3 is TGCAGTGCTCCCATGAGGAAGTCCTACGAGCAGTACTTC. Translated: CSAPMRKSYEQYF.